This TCR beta chain was profiled in a study of control samples from healthy donors and cancer patients. This table comes from immunoSEQ multiplex PCR, and its TCRdb copy is limited to in-frame clones, with some not included. The sample gives 150,000 to 200,000 clones, roughly nine tenths of which show up once; 1.5% is in the top ten. Losses at the gene ends were 5 bases for V and 0 bases for J; bases not matched to a gene: 7. The CDR3 has 19 residues. CDR1 MDHEN and CDR2 SYDVKM come from the germline V gene. The receptor was isolated from a woman aged 30 to 39 in good health. The genes are TRBV28 and TRBJ2-1; TRBD2 agrees at 16 bases. The sequenced sample was blood. CDR3 region: CASSTGTSGRGSSYNEQFF. Here the CDR3 DNA reads TGTGCCAGCAGTACCGGGACTAGCGGGAGGGGGAGCTCCTACAATGAGCAGTTCTTC. Full variable domain (rest looked up from reference TRBV28 and TRBJ2-1): DVKVTQSSRYLVKRTGEKVFLECVQDMDHENMFWYRQDPGLGLRLIYFSYDVKMKEKGDIPEGYSVSREKKERFSLILESASTNQTSMYLCASSTGTSGRGSSYNEQFFGPGTRLTVL.